A selection of T cell receptor beta chains follows, all from one sample in a study of T cell changes during pregnancy in multiple sclerosis. Here immunoSEQ multiplex PCR was the method, and the copy in TCRdb shows in-frame clones only, minus some. The sample carries 57,000 or so clones, approximately 90% recorded once. The source was peripheral blood, collected after pregnancy. Every receptor here comes from a female donor in good health, enrolled as a control in a pregnancy study. Both conserved end residues are part of each CDR3. The order of the fields is J gene, V gene, clone size, CDR3 protein. Only some rows state a clone size, as once, few, many or a class for expanded clones.

TRBJ2-2 TRBV7-7 - CASSHRGRNTGELFF
TRBJ2-2 TRBV19 - CASSHGGTGELFF
TRBJ2-5 TRBV7-6 - CASSHHLSGGANETQYF
TRBJ1-5 TRBV28 - CASSLEVQHF
TRBJ2-7 TRBV14 - CASSQGGTGGIEQYF
TRBJ2-1 TRBV29-1 - CSVDYGSIYNEQFF
TRBJ1-2 TRBV27 once CASSLLGTVYGYTF
TRBJ1-2 TRBV30 - CAWSDFRQGNYGYTF
TRBJ2-1 TRBV2 - CASSGLAGDNEQFF
TRBJ2-5 TRBV5-1 - CASSRAAGVETQYF
TRBJ2-3 TRBV20-1 - CSASDRDTQYF
TRBJ2-1 TRBV6-6 once CASSYAGSSYNEQFF
TRBJ1-5 TRBV18 once CASSPPPGGEYSNQPQHF
TRBJ2-7 TRBV9 - CASSGIGQSNFYEQYF
TRBJ1-2 TRBV7-9 - CASSLHSGTVHGYTF
TRBJ1-2 TRBV5-1 - CASSFGGNYGYTF
TRBJ2-1 TRBV28 - CASSSGGNSYNEQFF
TRBJ1-2 TRBV6-6 once CASSITGRTGTDGYTF
TRBJ2-7 TRBV9 - CASSVASGSNTYEQYF
TRBJ1-3 TRBV5-1 - CASSLGWDTHGNSGNTIYF
TRBJ1-3 TRBV4-2 - CASSQEQGTGGRSGNTIYF
TRBJ1-1 TRBV2 - CASSVGLTNTEAFF
TRBJ2-7 TRBV9 - CASSPRGSGLEQYF
TRBJ2-5 TRBV2 - CASSLQETQYF
TRBJ1-6 TRBV25-1 - CASSDPPGTGSYNSPLHF
TRBJ2-1 TRBV11-3 once CASSLEGLKWNEQFF
TRBJ1-1 TRBV7-3 - CASSLRNRAEAFF
TRBJ1-2 TRBV7-8 - CASGRGGEDGYTF
TRBJ2-3 TRBV6-4 - CASSEGSGSTDTQYF
TRBJ2-1 TRBV11-1 - CASSSRGGDSYNEQFF
TRBJ2-2 TRBV5-8 - CASKGGANTGELFF
TRBJ2-2 TRBV28 - CASSPSTGVTGELFF
TRBJ1-2 TRBV5-6 - CASSLTNFYTF
TRBJ2-7 TRBV4-3 once CASSQDIGGALEQYF
TRBJ2-1 TRBV6-5 - CASSSSSGRAFNEQFF
TRBJ2-5 TRBV5-1 - CASSSSQETQYF
TRBJ1-1 TRBV2 - CASSEVTGGTEAFF
TRBJ1-1 TRBV19 - CASSVGTGEMNTEAFF
TRBJ1-4 TRBV10-3 - CAISESTGPSEKLFF
TRBJ1-5 TRBV2 few CASLFNSNQPQHF
TRBJ2-2 TRBV15 few CATSRDRSRTGELFF
TRBJ1-1 TRBV28 - CASSGQGRSEAFF
TRBJ2-7 TRBV6-5 - CASSSPVTSYEQYF
TRBJ2-5 TRBV19 - CASSIAGTRGAETQYF
TRBJ1-1 TRBV19 - CAVRVGLRMNTEAFF
TRBJ2-1 TRBV5-1 - CASIIGTGRDEQFF
TRBJ1-2 TRBV5-5 once CASSLRDRAYGYTF
TRBJ2-5 TRBV4-3 - CASSQDIGAQETQYF
TRBJ2-1 TRBV28 - CASSFMTRGEQFF
TRBJ1-5 TRBV28 - CASSGLPRNQPQHF
TRBJ2-7 TRBV19 - CASSPLAGGSGLGREQYF
TRBJ2-5 TRBV7-6 - CASSRQGPEETQYF